A selection of T cell receptor beta chains follows, all from one sample in a study of cytomegalovirus exposure and HLA in healthy donors. TCRdb's table, derived via immunoSEQ multiplex PCR, lists solely in-frame clones and lacks some. The table has 70,000 to 80,000 clones, about 78% seen once. Source material: PBMCs. These receptor sequences come from a woman aged 40 to 50 in good health and CMV-seropositive. Each CDR3 is given with its conserved first and last residue. Fields, in order: CDR3 protein, CDR3 DNA, J gene, D gene, clone size, V gene. The D gene is left open where the match is weak. Clone size appears in some rows only: once, few, many, or a class for an expanded clone.

cdr3_aa: CASSWGRQGSGTDTQYF
cdr3_nt: TGCGCCAGCAGCTGGGGAAGACAGGGATCGGGCACAGATACGCAGTATTTT
j_call: TRBJ2-3
d_call: TRBD1
clone_size: once
v_call: TRBV5-1

cdr3_aa: CASSLMPSGTDTQYF
cdr3_nt: TGTGCCAGCAGCTTAATGCCTAGCGGTACAGATACGCAGTATTTT
j_call: TRBJ2-3
d_call: TRBD2
clone_size: once
v_call: TRBV7-3

cdr3_aa: CASNLPGQGSSTGELFF
cdr3_nt: TGTGCCAGCAACCTCCCGGGACAGGGGTCTTCCACCGGGGAGCTGTTTTTT
j_call: TRBJ2-2
d_call: TRBD1
clone_size: .
v_call: TRBV5-4

cdr3_aa: CASAAPGATDTQYF
cdr3_nt: TGTGCCAGCGCCGCACCAGGGGCGACAGATACGCAGTATTTT
j_call: TRBJ2-3
d_call: .
clone_size: few
v_call: TRBV28

cdr3_aa: CASSVRAAAYNEQFF
cdr3_nt: TGTGCCAGCAGTGTGAGAGCTGCCGCCTACAATGAGCAGTTCTTC
j_call: TRBJ2-1
d_call: .
clone_size: .
v_call: TRBV6-1

cdr3_aa: CASSLEVTEAFF
cdr3_nt: TGTGCCAGCAGTCTGGAGGTCACTGAAGCTTTCTTT
j_call: TRBJ1-1
d_call: .
clone_size: .
v_call: TRBV6-5

cdr3_aa: CASSLGGVADRSSGQPQHF
cdr3_nt: TGTGCCAGCAGCTTAGGGGGGGTAGCGGACAGGAGTTCGGGTCAGCCCCAGCATTTT
j_call: TRBJ1-5
d_call: TRBD1
clone_size: .
v_call: TRBV7-8

cdr3_aa: CASRDARANSPLHF
cdr3_nt: TGTGCCAGCAGGGACGCCAGGGCTAATTCACCCCTCCACTTT
j_call: TRBJ1-6
d_call: .
clone_size: .
v_call: TRBV6-5

cdr3_aa: CASSFTGPYEQYF
cdr3_nt: TGTGCCAGCAGTTTTACAGGGCCCTACGAGCAGTACTTC
j_call: TRBJ2-7
d_call: .
clone_size: .
v_call: TRBV27

cdr3_aa: CASPKYNEQFF
cdr3_nt: TGTGCCAGCCCTAAGTACAATGAGCAGTTCTTC
j_call: TRBJ2-1
d_call: .
clone_size: .
v_call: TRBV7-2

cdr3_aa: CASSAGQTYEQYF
cdr3_nt: TGTGCCAGCAGCGCAGGACAGACCTACGAGCAGTACTTC
j_call: TRBJ2-7
d_call: .
clone_size: .
v_call: TRBV9

cdr3_aa: CASSWSGGEETQYF
cdr3_nt: TGTGCCAGCAGTTGGAGCGGGGGGGAAGAGACCCAGTACTTC
j_call: TRBJ2-5
d_call: TRBD2
clone_size: .
v_call: TRBV27

cdr3_aa: CASSRVGGDQPQHF
cdr3_nt: TGTGCCAGCAGCCGGGTGGGGGGAGATCAGCCCCAGCATTTT
j_call: TRBJ1-5
d_call: .
clone_size: .
v_call: TRBV5-6

cdr3_aa: CASSQDGPRTEAFF
cdr3_nt: TGCGCCAGCAGCCAAGATGGCCCGAGGACTGAAGCTTTCTTT
j_call: TRBJ1-1
d_call: .
clone_size: .
v_call: TRBV4-1

cdr3_aa: CASSSGGENTQYF
cdr3_nt: TGTGCCAGCAGCTCAGGGGGCGAAAATACGCAGTATTTT
j_call: TRBJ2-3
d_call: TRBD1
clone_size: .
v_call: TRBV7-2

cdr3_aa: CASSIDNIYSNQPQHF
cdr3_nt: TGTGCCAGTAGTATAGATAATATCTATAGCAATCAGCCCCAGCATTTT
j_call: TRBJ1-5
d_call: .
clone_size: .
v_call: TRBV19

cdr3_aa: CASSLLASGGTDTQYF
cdr3_nt: TGTGCCAGCAGCTTACTCGCTAGCGGGGGCACAGATACGCAGTATTTT
j_call: TRBJ2-3
d_call: TRBD2
clone_size: .
v_call: TRBV11-2

cdr3_aa: CASSLGQIATGELFF
cdr3_nt: TGTGCCAGCAGCTTAGGACAGATTGCCACCGGGGAGCTGTTTTTT
j_call: TRBJ2-2
d_call: .
clone_size: .
v_call: TRBV11-2

cdr3_aa: CASSYRDNYEQYF
cdr3_nt: TGTGCCAGCAGTTACCGGGACAACTACGAGCAGTACTTC
j_call: TRBJ2-7
d_call: .
clone_size: .
v_call: TRBV6-6

cdr3_aa: CASSESSSPLHF
cdr3_nt: TGTGCCAGCAGTGAAAGTAGTTCACCCCTCCACTTT
j_call: TRBJ1-6
d_call: .
clone_size: .
v_call: TRBV6-1

cdr3_aa: CASSSDRGIPLHF
cdr3_nt: TGTGCCAGCAGTTCGGACAGGGGGATCCCCCTCCACTTT
j_call: TRBJ1-6
d_call: TRBD1
clone_size: .
v_call: TRBV6-5

cdr3_aa: CSVLAGGSYEQYF
cdr3_nt: TGCAGCGTCCTAGCGGGGGGCTCCTACGAGCAGTACTTC
j_call: TRBJ2-7
d_call: TRBD2
clone_size: few
v_call: TRBV29-1

cdr3_aa: CASSVRDWQFF
cdr3_nt: TGTGCCAGCAGCGTCCGGGACTGGCAGTTCTTC
j_call: TRBJ2-1
d_call: .
clone_size: many
v_call: TRBV7-2

cdr3_aa: CAWSVPGGTQYF
cdr3_nt: TGTGCCTGGAGTGTACCAGGAGGTACGCAGTATTTT
j_call: TRBJ2-3
d_call: .
clone_size: .
v_call: TRBV30

cdr3_aa: CASSYGPVDSYEQYF
cdr3_nt: TGTGCCAGCAGTTACGGTCCGGTTGATTCCTACGAGCAGTACTTC
j_call: TRBJ2-7
d_call: .
clone_size: .
v_call: TRBV6-5

cdr3_aa: CASSLGPENSPLHF
cdr3_nt: TGTGCCAGCAGCTTAGGTCCGGAGAATTCACCCCTCCACTTT
j_call: TRBJ1-6
d_call: .
clone_size: once
v_call: TRBV7-2

cdr3_aa: CASSEARVNYGYTF
cdr3_nt: TGTGCCAGCAGTGAAGCGAGGGTCAACTATGGCTACACCTTC
j_call: TRBJ1-2
d_call: .
clone_size: .
v_call: TRBV2

cdr3_aa: CASSDVGDREQPQHF
cdr3_nt: TGTGCCAGCAGTGACGTCGGGGATCGGGAACAGCCCCAGCATTTT
j_call: TRBJ1-5
d_call: .
clone_size: .
v_call: TRBV2

cdr3_aa: CASSPPDRAGEQYF
cdr3_nt: TGTGCCAGCTCACCACCGGACAGGGCAGGCGAGCAGTACTTC
j_call: TRBJ2-7
d_call: TRBD1
clone_size: .
v_call: TRBV18

cdr3_aa: CASRVEGAASGEQFF
cdr3_nt: TGCGCCAGCAGGGTAGAGGGGGCTGCTAGTGGTGAGCAGTTCTTC
j_call: TRBJ2-1
d_call: TRBD1
clone_size: .
v_call: TRBV5-1

cdr3_aa: CASSEGIAGNTGELFF
cdr3_nt: TGTGCCAGCAGTGAAGGGATAGCGGGGAACACCGGGGAGCTGTTTTTT
j_call: TRBJ2-2
d_call: TRBD2
clone_size: .
v_call: TRBV6-1

cdr3_aa: CAWSVRTDTQYF
cdr3_nt: TGTGCCTGGAGTGTCAGGACAGATACGCAGTATTTT
j_call: TRBJ2-3
d_call: .
clone_size: .
v_call: TRBV30

cdr3_aa: CASRDSVAKNIQYF
cdr3_nt: TGTGCCAGCAGAGACAGTGTGGCCAAAAACATTCAGTACTTC
j_call: TRBJ2-4
d_call: .
clone_size: .
v_call: TRBV13

cdr3_aa: CASSLQSGGASDTQYF
cdr3_nt: TGCGCCAGCAGCTTGCAATCGGGGGGGGCTTCAGATACGCAGTATTTT
j_call: TRBJ2-3
d_call: TRBD2
clone_size: .
v_call: TRBV5-1

cdr3_aa: CASSLGRQETQYF
cdr3_nt: TGTGCCAGCAGCTTAGGTCGTCAAGAGACCCAGTACTTC
j_call: TRBJ2-5
d_call: .
clone_size: .
v_call: TRBV11-2

cdr3_aa: CASSPPGGYEQYF
cdr3_nt: TGTGCCAGCTCACCACCTGGGGGGTACGAGCAGTACTTC
j_call: TRBJ2-7
d_call: .
clone_size: once
v_call: TRBV18

cdr3_aa: CASSFQGGTTEAFF
cdr3_nt: TGCGCCAGCAGCTTTCAGGGGGGTACCACTGAAGCTTTCTTT
j_call: TRBJ1-1
d_call: TRBD1
clone_size: .
v_call: TRBV5-1

cdr3_aa: CASSLGTTYEQYF
cdr3_nt: TGTGCCAGCAGCTTAGGGACAACCTACGAGCAGTACTTC
j_call: TRBJ2-7
d_call: .
clone_size: few
v_call: TRBV7-9

cdr3_aa: CASSLPGHSEKLFF
cdr3_nt: TGTGCCAGCAGTCTACCGGGACACAGTGAAAAACTGTTTTTT
j_call: TRBJ1-4
d_call: .
clone_size: .
v_call: TRBV28

cdr3_aa: CASSHPTSGGAGDTQYF
cdr3_nt: TGCGCCAGCAGCCACCCAACTAGCGGGGGGGCCGGAGATACGCAGTATTTT
j_call: TRBJ2-3
d_call: TRBD2
clone_size: .
v_call: TRBV4-1

cdr3_aa: CASTEAGPNQPQHF
cdr3_nt: TGTGCCAGCACGGAGGCGGGGCCCAATCAGCCCCAGCATTTT
j_call: TRBJ1-5
d_call: .
clone_size: .
v_call: TRBV6-6

cdr3_aa: CASSISGSREKLFF
cdr3_nt: TGTGCCAGCAGCATCTCAGGGTCTCGTGAAAAACTGTTTTTT
j_call: TRBJ1-4
d_call: .
clone_size: .
v_call: TRBV7-2

cdr3_aa: CASSFGQNNSPLHF
cdr3_nt: TGTGCCAGCAGCTTCGGACAGAATAATTCACCCCTCCACTTT
j_call: TRBJ1-6
d_call: .
clone_size: .
v_call: TRBV7-9

cdr3_aa: CASSEGTVYSYEQYF
cdr3_nt: TGTGCCAGCAGTGAAGGCACAGTCTATTCCTACGAGCAGTACTTC
j_call: TRBJ2-7
d_call: .
clone_size: .
v_call: TRBV6-1

cdr3_aa: CASSPASGGTDTQYF
cdr3_nt: TGTGCCAGCTCACCCGCTTCAGGGGGCACGGATACGCAGTATTTT
j_call: TRBJ2-3
d_call: TRBD1
clone_size: .
v_call: TRBV18

cdr3_aa: CASSQGLAGGPDQYF
cdr3_nt: TGTGCCAGCAGCCAGGGACTAGCGGGGGGGCCGGATCAGTACTTC
j_call: TRBJ2-7
d_call: TRBD2
clone_size: .
v_call: TRBV7-2

cdr3_aa: CASSDGQGTSGYTF
cdr3_nt: TGTGCCAGCAGTGACGGACAGGGGACGAGTGGCTACACCTTC
j_call: TRBJ1-2
d_call: TRBD1
clone_size: .
v_call: TRBV6-4

cdr3_aa: CASSFSGTDNSHEQYF
cdr3_nt: TGTGCCAGCAGCTTCTCCGGGACAGACAACTCCCACGAGCAGTACTTC
j_call: TRBJ2-7
d_call: TRBD1
clone_size: .
v_call: TRBV9

cdr3_aa: CASSVSAGYNSPPHF
cdr3_nt: TGTGCCAGCAGTGTTTCAGCGGGCTATAATTCACCCCCCCACTTT
j_call: TRBJ1-6
d_call: .
clone_size: .
v_call: TRBV6-1

cdr3_aa: CASSRQVRYEQYF
cdr3_nt: TGTGCCAGCAGCCGACAGGTTAGGTACGAGCAGTACTTC
j_call: TRBJ2-7
d_call: .
clone_size: once
v_call: TRBV5-8

cdr3_aa: CASSLQRGAQETQYF
cdr3_nt: TGTGCCAGCAGCTTACAGCGGGGGGCCCAAGAGACCCAGTACTTC
j_call: TRBJ2-5
d_call: TRBD2
clone_size: .
v_call: TRBV4-2

cdr3_aa: CASSPKQGGEAFF
cdr3_nt: TGTGCCAGCAGTCCCAAACAGGGAGGGGAAGCTTTCTTT
j_call: TRBJ1-1
d_call: .
clone_size: .
v_call: TRBV6-4

cdr3_aa: CASSFRQANEKLFF
cdr3_nt: TGTGCCAGCAGTTTCCGACAGGCCAATGAAAAACTGTTTTTT
j_call: TRBJ1-4
d_call: .
clone_size: .
v_call: TRBV27